The clone carrying this TCR beta chain was observed many times. The data originate from a study of metastatic and nonmetastatic thyroid tumors. TCRdb redid the clone calls on the PCR reads using MiXCR. The table shows tens of thousands of clones, with about an eighth occurring only once. This CDR3 contains 16 residues. The germline CDR1 and CDR2 sequences are LGHNA and YSLEER. Trimming removed 2 bases at V and 4 bases at J, with 12 bases between. Thyroid surgery was preceded by no treatment in any patient. The chain is built from TRBV4-3 and TRBJ1-6, with D uncertain. This TCR was sampled from a female donor with papillary thyroid cancer or a benign thyroid nodule (not recorded which). Some clones in this sample may be carry-over from other donors' samples. The specimen sequenced was blood. CDR3 DNA sequence: TGCGCCAGCAGCCAAAGACCGTTGTCTTATAATTCACCCCTCCACTTT. This encodes CASSQRPLSYNSPLHF.